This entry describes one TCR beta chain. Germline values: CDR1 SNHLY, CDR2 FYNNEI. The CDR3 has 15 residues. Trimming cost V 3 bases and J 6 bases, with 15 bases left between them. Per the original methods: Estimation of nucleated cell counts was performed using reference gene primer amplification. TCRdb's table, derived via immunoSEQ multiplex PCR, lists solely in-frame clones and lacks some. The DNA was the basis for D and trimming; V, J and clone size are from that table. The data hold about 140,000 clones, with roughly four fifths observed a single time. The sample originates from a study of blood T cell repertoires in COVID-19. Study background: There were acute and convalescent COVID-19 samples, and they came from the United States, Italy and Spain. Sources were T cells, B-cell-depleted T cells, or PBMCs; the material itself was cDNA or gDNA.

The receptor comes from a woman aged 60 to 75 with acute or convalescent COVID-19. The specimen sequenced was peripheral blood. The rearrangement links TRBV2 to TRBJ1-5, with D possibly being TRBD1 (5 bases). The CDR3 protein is CASSEGRVPPQPQHF. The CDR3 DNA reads TGTGCCAGCAGTGAGGGCAGGGTTCCCCCTCAGCCCCAGCATTTT.